This T cell receptor beta chain was recovered during a study of cytomegalovirus exposure and HLA in healthy donors. Overall study: The Caucasian-associated ancestry cluster contained 81% of the roughly 390 genotyped donors.

Overall study results and limits: Near-uniform donor sequencing depth was presumed by presence/absence analyses. In an earlier analysis, productive rearrangement rates for most beta V segments clustered near 87% or 30%. TCR beta chains numbering 164 were designated cytomegalovirus-associated.

Primers for the PCR totalled 60 Vbeta and 13 Jbeta. TCRdb's table, derived via immunoSEQ multiplex PCR, lists solely in-frame clones and lacks some. The data contain approximately 240,000 clones, around 80% of them singletons. In its sample, this clone was seen a few times. No antigen is known for it. Germline V gene sequence: CDR1 LNHDA, CDR2 SQIVND (reference sequence). CDR3 length: 13 residues. Trimming removed 6 bases from V and 7 bases from J, with 15 bases in between. This receptor was obtained from a middle-aged woman in good health and CMV-seronegative. The sequenced sample was PBMCs. The chain carries TRBV19 and TRBJ1-1, with D unresolved. The CDR3 is CASRRFEGGEAFF. As DNA, the CDR3 is TGTGCCAGTAGAAGGTTTGAAGGAGGTGAAGCTTTCTTT. Based on the CDR3 plus reference TRBV19 and TRBJ1-1, the full variable domain is DGGITQSPKYLFRKEGQNVTLSCEQNLNHDAMYWYRQDPGQGLRLIYYSQIVNDFQKGDIAEGYSVSREKKESFPLTVTSAQKNPTAFYLCASRRFEGGEAFFGQGTRLTVV.